These 12 T cell receptor beta chains share one sample of origin, sequenced in a study of blood T cell repertoires in COVID-19. This table comes from immunoSEQ multiplex PCR, and its TCRdb copy is limited to in-frame clones, with some not included. The sample carries 93,000 or so clones, about 90% recorded once. The sequencing input was peripheral blood. The receptors come from a man aged 50-59 years in a cohort sampled during active COVID-19.

This sequence joins TRBV7-9 and TRBJ2-2, with D unresolved. The germline CDR1 and CDR2 sequences are SEHNR and FQNEAQ (reference sequence). V lost 3 bases and J lost 3, with 8 bases in between. This CDR3 is built from 14 residues. DNA of the CDR3: TGTGCCAGCAGCTTGGAGCTGGACACCGGGGAGCTGTTTTTT. Its protein product is CASSLELDTGELFF.

The chain is built from TRBV27 and TRBJ1-1; no clear D gene. Trimming removed 6 bases from V and 3 bases from J, with 11 bases in between. Germline loops: CDR1 MNHEY, CDR2 SMNVEV (reference sequence). The CDR3 has 13 amino acids. Here the CDR3 reads CASRRRRDTEAFF. The CDR3 nucleotides are TGTGCCAGCAGACGGAGGAGGGACACTGAAGCTTTCTTT.

V is TRBV19 and J is TRBJ1-1; D uncertain. Germline CDR1 and CDR2: LNHDA and SQIVND (reference sequence). The CDR3 covers 13 residues. Trimming took 8 bases from V and 1 from J, leaving 11 bases between them. CDR3 nucleotides: TGTGCCAGTTGCCTTCCTACGAACACTGAAGCTTTCTTT. The encoded protein is CASCLPTNTEAFF.

The chain has TRBV20-1 and TRBJ1-2; D is ambiguous. Per the germline V gene, CDR1 is DFQATT and CDR2 is SNEGSKA (reference sequence). V was shortened by 6 bases and J by 8 bases, with 13 bases between the two germline ends. The CDR3 has 11 amino acids. The CDR3: CSAPDTWGYTF. CDR3 bases: TGCAGTGCCCCCGACACTTGGGGCTACACCTTC.

The chain has TRBV6-5 and TRBJ2-5; a weak D match, TRBD1 (6 bases). The CDR3 runs 14 residues. The germline gives CDR1 MNHEY, CDR2 SVGAGI. V lost 2 bases to trimming and J lost 5 bases, with 12 bases between them. CDR3 sequence: CASSYQGRRETQYF. As DNA, the CDR3 is TGTGCCAGCAGTTACCAGGGGCGCCGGGAGACCCAGTACTTC.

J is TRBJ1-6 and V is TRBV5-5; D unclear. V lost 0 bases and J lost 9, with 16 bases in between. CDR3 length: 16 amino acids. Germline CDR1 is SGHKS and CDR2 is YYEKEE (reference sequence). The CDR3, as DNA: TGTGCCAGCAGCTTGGAGGGAGGATATGGTTTTTCACCCCTCCACTTT. Translation gives CASSLEGGYGFSPLHF.

The chain carries TRBV13 and TRBJ1-3; maybe TRBD1 (5 bases). The CDR3 is made up of 17 amino acids. V lost 0 bases and J lost 0, with 12 bases in between. Per the germline V gene, CDR1 is PRHDT and CDR2 is FYEKMQ (reference sequence). The CDR3: CASSLGRGGNSGNTIYF. In DNA, the CDR3 is TGTGCCAGCAGCTTAGGCCGGGGGGGAAACTCTGGAAACACCATATATTTT.

The chain links TRBV5-1 to TRBJ2-2; D is unclear. The CDR3 is made up of 15 amino acids. V dropped 0 bases and J dropped 3 bases, with 9 bases sitting between them. CDR1 is SGHRS and CDR2 is YFSETQ in the germline V gene. CDR3 in DNA: TGCGCCAGCAGCTTGGCACAGTCGGACACCGGGGAGCTGTTTTTT. This encodes CASSLAQSDTGELFF.

The gene calls are TRBV6-2 or TRBV6-3 and TRBJ2-1; TRBD2 matches at 8 bases. Germline CDR1 MNHEY, CDR2 SVGEGT. The CDR3 consists of 16 residues. V lost 2 bases, J lost 4 bases, and 7 bases stayed unmatched. The CDR3 protein is CASSYAGGGRYNEQFF. The CDR3 nucleotides are TGTGCCAGCAGTTACGCTGGCGGGGGGAGATACAATGAGCAGTTCTTC.

The rearrangement joins TRBV11-2 to TRBJ1-4; D is possibly TRBD1 (5 bases). The CDR3 totals 15 residues. In germline, CDR1 is SGHAT, CDR2 FQNNGV. V gave up 1 base and J gave up 6 bases, with 12 bases separating them. In DNA form, the CDR3 reads TGTGCCAGCAGCTTAGGACCGGGACTATATGAAAAACTGTTTTTT. This translates into CASSLGPGLYEKLFF.

The genes are TRBV13 and TRBJ2-3; D not resolved. The germline V and J ends were trimmed by 3 bases and 6 bases, with 7 bases remaining between them. Germline V gene data show CDR1 as PRHDT and CDR2 as FYEKMQ (reference sequence). There are 12 residues in the CDR3. The CDR3 is CASSFWSDTQYF. The CDR3 DNA sequence: TGTGCCAGCAGCTTTTGGAGCGATACGCAGTATTTT.

The genes are TRBV6-5 and TRBJ2-3; TRBD1 aligns across 9 bases. The V gene's germline CDR1 is MNHEY and CDR2 SVGAGI. The V and J ends lost 6 bases and 2 bases, in that order; junction bases with no gene match: 3. The CDR3 totals 14 residues. The chain's CDR3 is CASRGTGYTDTQYF. CDR3 bases: TGTGCCAGCAGGGGGACAGGGTACACAGATACGCAGTATTTT.